These 32 T cell receptor beta chains share one sample of origin, sequenced in a study of shared clonotypes between healthy human individuals. Assay: immunoSEQ multiplex PCR; the TCRdb copy retains only in-frame clones and omits some. The sample lists 2 million to 2.5 million clones; 85% to 95% were seen once. The source material was naive CD4+ T cells from PBMCs. Subset meaning: CD45RA+ positively selected. The receptors originated from a man between 18 and 29 years old in good health. Some clones in this sample may be carry-over from other donors' samples.

The chain uses TRBV28 and TRBJ1-1; 8 nucleotides match TRBD1. V lost 8 bases, J lost 1 base, and 12 bases stayed unmatched. There are 16 residues in the CDR3. CDR1 and CDR2 from the germline V gene are MDHEN and SYDVKM. The CDR3: CASWGSPGGQNTEAFF. The DNA of the CDR3 is TGTGCCAGCTGGGGCAGCCCAGGGGGCCAGAACACTGAAGCTTTCTTT. The full variable domain, with the rest looked up from reference TRBV28 and TRBJ1-1, is DVKVTQSSRYLVKRTGEKVFLECVQDMDHENMFWYRQDPGLGLRLIYFSYDVKMKEKGDIPEGYSVSREKKERFSLILESASTNQTSMYLCASWGSPGGQNTEAFFGQGTRLTVV.

The V and J genes are TRBV6-5 and TRBJ2-7; 8 bases match TRBD2. The J segment lost 2 bases and the V segment lost 4 bases, leaving 4 bases of the junction unmatched. Germline V gene lookup returns CDR1 MNHEY and CDR2 SVGAGI. The CDR3 spans 14 residues. For the CDR3, the DNA is TGTGCCAGCAGTTCACCGGGACTAGCCTACGAGCAGTACTTC. Protein sequence: CASSSPGLAYEQYF.

The chain has TRBV18 and TRBJ2-2; D not resolved. The germline gives CDR1 KGHSH, CDR2 LQKENI. This CDR3 is 14 amino acids long. The V end lost 4 bases, the J end lost 3 bases, and 9 bases lay between the germline ends. The CDR3 protein is CASSLSPDTGELFF. CDR3 bases: TGTGCCAGCTCACTATCACCCGACACCGGGGAGCTGTTTTTT.

The rearrangement joins TRBV28 to TRBJ1-1; TRBD1 aligns across 10 bases. After removal of 2 bases from V and 4 bases from J, the junction contained 1 base not matched to a gene. The CDR3 is 14 amino acids. The germline V gene has CDR1 MDHEN and CDR2 SYDVKM. The CDR3 DNA follows: TGTGCCAGCAGTTTAGACAGGGGGCCCACTGAAGCTTTCTTT. This codes for CASSLDRGPTEAFF.

As to this clone: This sample also contains other DNA sequences that code for the same CDR3. The chain carries TRBV11-3 and TRBJ2-1, with D uncertain. The CDR3 contains 14 residues. Germline CDR1 SGHNT, CDR2 YENEEA. V lost 0 bases, J lost 4 bases, and 7 bases lay in between. CDR3 in DNA: TGTGCCAGCAGCTTAGATCGGTCTTACAATGAGCAGTTCTTC. Translation: CASSLDRSYNEQFF.

This clone occurred a few times. The CDR3 DNA is TGTGCCAGCAGCCTGCGCAGAATAAGGGGAGGAGATACGCAGTATTTT. This encodes CASSLRRIRGGDTQYF. The chain links TRBV5-6 to TRBJ2-3, with D perhaps matching TRBD2 (6 bases). Germline assignment: CDR1 SGHDT and CDR2 YYEEEE. There are 16 residues in the CDR3. V was cut by 4 bases and J by 5 bases, with 20 bases left in between.

The chain is built from TRBV28 and TRBJ2-7; 10 bases are a match to TRBD2. The CDR3 is made up of 15 amino acids. Germline-derived CDR1 and CDR2 are MDHEN and SYDVKM. V lost 5 bases to trimming and J lost 1 base; unmatched junction nucleotides: 5. This chain's CDR3 is CASSVSGRFSYEQYF. The DNA of the CDR3 is TGTGCCAGCAGTGTTAGCGGGAGGTTTTCCTACGAGCAGTACTTC.

This chain links TRBV21-1 with TRBJ1-4. TRBV21-1 is termed a pseudogene. The CDR3 length is 11 residues. DNA of the CDR3: TGTGCCAGCTCTTGGGGTGAAAAACTGTTTTTT. Its translation: CASSWGEKLFF.

The chain links TRBV28 to TRBJ1-2; D possibly corresponds to TRBD1 (5 bases). Germline-derived CDR1 and CDR2 are MDHEN and SYDVKM. The V and J ends lost 2 bases and 4 bases respectively, with 17 bases between them. This CDR3 spans 16 amino acids. In DNA, the CDR3 is TGTGCCAGCAGTTTACGCTACGGGACGACGCTCTATGGCTACACCTTC. Translated, it gives CASSLRYGTTLYGYTF.

V and J are TRBV25-1 and TRBJ2-7; perhaps D is TRBD1 or TRBD2 (5 bases each). The CDR3 runs to 15 residues. With 4 bases removed from V and 0 bases from J, the gap between germline ends came to 13 bases. Germline V gene data show CDR1 as MGHDK and CDR2 as SYGVNS. CDR3 protein: CASSGGTRSSYEQYF. DNA for the CDR3: TGTGCCAGCAGTGGGGGGACGAGGAGCTCCTACGAGCAGTACTTC.

The V call is TRBV28, the J call TRBJ2-1; 15 bases line up with TRBD2. The CDR3 length is 15 residues. Germline V gene data show CDR1 as MDHEN and CDR2 as SYDVKM. Unmatched junction bases numbered 3, after V lost 8 bases and J lost 4 bases. The CDR3 is CASGLAGGRYNEQFF. CDR3 nucleotides: TGTGCCAGCGGACTAGCGGGAGGGAGGTACAATGAGCAGTTCTTC.

This rearrangement joins TRBV6-5 to TRBJ2-7; D is uncertain. V was trimmed by 5 bases and J by 2 bases, leaving 7 bases between them. This CDR3 comprises 12 residues. Germline CDR1 reads MNHEY; CDR2 reads SVGAGI. The CDR3 sequence: CASSRSPYEQYF. The DNA of the CDR3 is TGTGCCAGCAGTCGCTCCCCCTACGAGCAGTACTTC.

Comment on this clone: Other DNA sequences from this sample encode an identical CDR3 as well. The chain couples TRBV5-1 to TRBJ1-1; 7 bases fit TRBD1. V lost 5 bases, J lost 2 bases, and 6 bases stayed unmatched. The CDR3 is 14 residues long. Germline V gives CDR1 SGHRS, CDR2 YFSETQ. The CDR3 DNA is TGCGCCAGCAGTCCCGGGACAGTCAACACTGAAGCTTTCTTT. It encodes CASSPGTVNTEAFF. The full variable domain, with the rest looked up from reference TRBV5-1 and TRBJ1-1, is KAGVTQTPRYLIKTRGQQVTLSCSPISGHRSVSWYQQTPGQGLQFLFEYFSETQRNKGNFPGRFSGRQFSNSRSEMNVSTLELGDSALYLCASSPGTVNTEAFFGQGTRLTVV.

The chain uses TRBV5-1 and TRBJ2-7; D possibly corresponds to TRBD1 (6 bases). V gave up 3 bases and J gave up 2 bases, with 9 bases separating them. CDR1 and CDR2 (germline): SGHRS, YFSETQ. The CDR3 is made up of 13 amino acids. The CDR3 DNA follows: TGCGCCAGCAGCTCCAACAGGGCCTACGAGCAGTACTTC. Its translation: CASSSNRAYEQYF.

The chain has TRBV27 and TRBJ1-3; possibly TRBD1 for D (6 bases). The CDR3 is 16 residues long. Germline values: CDR1 MNHEY, CDR2 SMNVEV (reference sequence). Trimming took 3 bases from V and 4 from J, leaving 16 bases between them. The CDR3 nucleotides are TGTGCCAGCAGTTTTAGACGCAGGGGTGGGGGAAACACCATATATTTT. Protein product: CASSFRRRGGGNTIYF.

This chain uses TRBV29-1 with TRBJ2-5; D perhaps matches TRBD2 (6 bases). The J call may be incorrect, as the DNA end agrees better with TRBJ2-7. Germline values: CDR1 SQVTM, CDR2 ANQGSEA. CDR3 length: 12 residues. CDR3 nucleotides: TGCAGCGTTGGGGGGGACCTCAACGAGCAGTACTTC. Residues: CSVGGDLNEQYF.

The V call is TRBV10-3, the J call TRBJ1-1; D call uncertain. This CDR3 is 15 amino acids long. The germline V gene has CDR1 ENHRY and CDR2 SYGVKD. V was pared by 0 bases and J by 2 bases, with 10 bases between. The DNA of the CDR3 is TGTGCCATCAGTGAGTCGGACGGGCTTAACACTGAAGCTTTCTTT. The encoded protein is CAISESDGLNTEAFF.

This sequence joins TRBV10-2 and TRBJ2-7; 7 bases map to TRBD2. Germline V gives CDR1 WSHSY, CDR2 SAAADI. CDR3 length equals 12 residues. The trim removed 7 bases at V and 2 bases at J, leaving 2 bases unmatched. CDR3 bases: TGCGCCAGCACGAGCGGGACCTACGAGCAGTACTTC. Protein product: CASTSGTYEQYF.

This chain links TRBV6-6 with TRBJ2-1; possible D gene TRBD2, 6 bases. This CDR3 is built from 15 residues. CDR1 and CDR2 from the germline V gene are MNHNY and SVGAGI (reference sequence). Between the trimmed V and J ends, which lost 3 bases and 4 bases, there was a span of 13 bases. The CDR3: CASSYPAGNYNEQFF. The CDR3 nucleotides are TGTGCCAGCAGTTATCCGGCGGGAAATTACAATGAGCAGTTCTTC.

The chain employs TRBV7-9 and TRBJ2-1, with 8 nucleotides matching TRBD1. The CDR3 totals 17 residues. The ends lost 5 bases at V and 8 bases at J; junction bases unmatched: 17. Germline loops: CDR1 SEHNR, CDR2 FQNEAQ (reference sequence). The CDR3 nucleotides read TGTGCCAGCAGCCCCCGGATAGGGCGGGACAGGAACGATGAGCAGTTCTTC. Protein: CASSPRIGRDRNDEQFF.

The J gene is TRBJ2-5, the V gene TRBV4-1; D might be TRBD1 (6 bases). This CDR3 has 14 amino acids. CDR1 and CDR2 from the germline V gene are MGHRA and YSYEKL. The ends were cut back, 2 bases at V and 5 bases at J, with 12 bases in the middle. The CDR3 nucleotides read TGCGCCAGCAGCCAAACAGGAAGGGGGGAGACCCAGTACTTC. Amino acid sequence: CASSQTGRGETQYF.

The chain employs TRBV9 and TRBJ2-1; 13 bases align to TRBD2. V shed 2 bases, J shed 9 bases, and the junction held 5 bases outside the gene matches. Per the germline V gene, CDR1 is SGDLS and CDR2 is YYNGEE. The CDR3 has 15 residues. CDR3 sequence reads: CASSVRTSGSGEQFF. CDR3 coding DNA: TGTGCCAGCAGCGTCAGGACTAGCGGGAGTGGTGAGCAGTTCTTC.

This chain joins TRBV5-1 and TRBJ2-1; TRBD1 matches at 11 bases. Germline lookup yields CDR1 SGHRS and CDR2 YFSETQ. Losses at the gene ends were 5 bases for V and 2 bases for J; bases not matched to a gene: 3. This CDR3 has 15 amino acids. The CDR3 sequence is CASSRTGGPYNEQFF. CDR3 DNA: TGCGCCAGCAGTCGGACAGGGGGCCCCTACAATGAGCAGTTCTTC.

The chain carries TRBV7-3 and TRBJ2-1; TRBD2 matches at 7 bases. CDR1 is SGHTA, CDR2 FQGTGA, per germline. The CDR3 contains 15 residues. V trimming: 3 bases; J trimming: 9 bases; junction bases outside the gene matches: 11. The CDR3 nucleotides read TGTGCCAGCAGCTTGGGTGGACTAGGGCTGGGTGAGCAGTTCTTC. This translates into CASSLGGLGLGEQFF.

This chain uses TRBV28 with TRBJ2-4; TRBD2 agrees at 11 bases. The CDR3 covers 16 residues. Germline CDR1 MDHEN, CDR2 SYDVKM. Trimming took 3 bases from V and 3 from J; bases not matched to a gene: 4. The CDR3 region is CASSFLAGGHKNIQYF. The CDR3 bases are TGTGCCAGCAGTTTTCTAGCGGGAGGCCACAAAAACATTCAGTACTTC.

This clone was seen only a few times. J is TRBJ1-4 and V is TRBV25-1, with unresolved D. The CDR3 is 13 amino acids. CDR1 MGHDK and CDR2 SYGVNS come from the germline V gene. Trimming removed 1 base from V and 10 bases from J, with 10 bases in between. CDR3 coding DNA: TGTGCCAGCAGTGAATTGTGGCTTGGAAAACTGTTTTTT. Amino acids: CASSELWLGKLFF.

V is TRBV7-2 and J is TRBJ2-5; no reliable D call. This CDR3 is built from 14 residues. With 4 bases removed from V and 5 bases from J, the gap between germline ends came to 14 bases. CDR1 is SGHTA, CDR2 FQGNSA, per germline. The CDR3 spells CASSSDLLLETQYF. CDR3 in DNA: TGTGCCAGCAGCTCAGACCTCTTACTGGAGACCCAGTACTTC.

In its sample, this clone was seen once. This rearrangement joins TRBV19 to TRBJ2-5, with 10 bases matching TRBD1. CDR3 length: 15 amino acids. The germline V gene has CDR1 LNHDA and CDR2 SQIVND (reference sequence). V trimming: 4 bases; J trimming: 2 bases; junction bases outside the gene matches: 4. This CDR3 is CASSRGQGFQETQYF. For the CDR3, the DNA is TGTGCCAGTAGTAGGGGACAGGGGTTTCAAGAGACCCAGTACTTC.

The chain joins TRBV2 to TRBJ1-2; D gene uncertain. The CDR3 is 11 residues long. Deletions cut 7 bases from V and 7 bases from J, with 10 bases between. The germline V gene encodes CDR1 SNHLY and CDR2 FYNNEI. The CDR3 region is CASKRAGGYTF. DNA for the CDR3: TGTGCCAGCAAGCGAGCTGGTGGCTACACCTTC.

Here the CDR3 reads CASSLGPGEPSGANVLTF. CDR3 in DNA: TGTGCCAGCAGCTTGGGGCCGGGTGAACCCTCTGGGGCCAACGTCCTGACTTTC. The chain employs TRBV5-4 and TRBJ2-6, with D hard to call. The V end lost 0 bases, the J end lost 0 bases, and 13 bases lay between the germline ends. The CDR3 is 18 amino acids. CDR1 and CDR2 (germline): SGHNT, YYREEE (reference sequence).

This chain connects TRBV6-6 to TRBJ2-7, with TRBD1 as a possible D gene (6 bases). This CDR3 has 15 residues. CDR1 is MNHNY, CDR2 SVGAGI, per germline (reference sequence). Between the trimmed V and J ends, which lost 2 bases and 3 bases, there was a span of 14 bases. The CDR3: CASSYRGQGNYEQYF. CDR3 DNA: TGTGCCAGCAGTTACCGCGGGCAGGGGAACTACGAGCAGTACTTC.

The chain recombines TRBV19 with TRBJ1-2; 9 bases agree with TRBD1. The CDR3 sequence is 14 residues long. Trimming cost V 5 bases and J 5 bases; bases outside gene matches: 6. Germline V lookup: CDR1 LNHDA, CDR2 SQIVND (reference sequence). The CDR3: CASSAPGQGYGYTF. The CDR3 DNA sequence: TGTGCCAGTAGTGCCCCGGGACAGGGTTATGGCTACACCTTC.